A single count supports the clone carrying this T cell receptor beta chain. Its target is not known. Germline loops: CDR1 SGHTA, CDR2 FQGNSA. J was trimmed by 1 base and V by 5 bases; bases with no gene match: 11. The CDR3 spans 16 residues. The data originate from a study of shared clonotypes between healthy human individuals. Study-wide context: Sampling drew on donors who were a couple of women and a few men aged 18 to 49.

Points from the study as a whole: Represented diversity (both genetic and exposure-history) was limited by the small number of donors.

TCRdb's table, derived via immunoSEQ multiplex PCR, lists solely in-frame clones and lacks some. The sample holds 2,500,000 or so clones, roughly 90% seen once. The TCR originated in a man aged 18 to 29 in good health. Some clones in this sample may be carry-over from other donors' samples. V is TRBV7-2 and J is TRBJ2-7, with 7 bases matching TRBD1. Sequenced material: naive CD4+ T cells from PBMCs. Documented subset: CD45RA+ positively selected. The CDR3 nucleotides are TGTGCCAGCAGCGACCGGACAGGTCGGTTATCCTACGAGCAGTACTTC. This sequence encodes CASSDRTGRLSYEQYF.